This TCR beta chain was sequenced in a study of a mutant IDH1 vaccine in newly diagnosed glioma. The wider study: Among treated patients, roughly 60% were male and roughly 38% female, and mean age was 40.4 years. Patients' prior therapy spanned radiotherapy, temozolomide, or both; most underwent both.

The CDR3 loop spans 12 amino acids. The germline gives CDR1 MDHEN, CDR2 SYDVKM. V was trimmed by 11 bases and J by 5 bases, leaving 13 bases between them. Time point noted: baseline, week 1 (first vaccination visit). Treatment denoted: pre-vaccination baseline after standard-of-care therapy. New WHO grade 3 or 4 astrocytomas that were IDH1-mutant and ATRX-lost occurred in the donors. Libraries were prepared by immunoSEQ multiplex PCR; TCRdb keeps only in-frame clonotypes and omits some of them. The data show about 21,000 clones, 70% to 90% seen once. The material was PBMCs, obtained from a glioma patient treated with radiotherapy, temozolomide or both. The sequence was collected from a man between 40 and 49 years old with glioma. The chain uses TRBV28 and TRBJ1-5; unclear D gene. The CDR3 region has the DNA TGTGCCGCGGCGGGTTTAGATCAGCCCCAGCATTTT. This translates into CAAAGLDQPQHF.